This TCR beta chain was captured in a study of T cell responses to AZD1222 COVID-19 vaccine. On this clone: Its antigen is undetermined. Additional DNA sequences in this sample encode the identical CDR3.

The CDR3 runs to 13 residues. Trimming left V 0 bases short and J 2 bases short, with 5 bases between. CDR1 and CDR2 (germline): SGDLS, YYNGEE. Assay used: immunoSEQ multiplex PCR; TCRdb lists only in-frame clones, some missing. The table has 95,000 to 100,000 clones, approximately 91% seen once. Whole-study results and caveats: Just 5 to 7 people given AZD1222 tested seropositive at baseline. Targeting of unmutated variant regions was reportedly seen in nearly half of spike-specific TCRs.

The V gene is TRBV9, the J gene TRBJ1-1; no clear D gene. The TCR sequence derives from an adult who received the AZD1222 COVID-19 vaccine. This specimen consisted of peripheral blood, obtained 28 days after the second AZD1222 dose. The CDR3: CASSVGSNTEAFF. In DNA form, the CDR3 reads TGTGCCAGCAGCGTAGGAAGCAACACTGAAGCTTTCTTT.